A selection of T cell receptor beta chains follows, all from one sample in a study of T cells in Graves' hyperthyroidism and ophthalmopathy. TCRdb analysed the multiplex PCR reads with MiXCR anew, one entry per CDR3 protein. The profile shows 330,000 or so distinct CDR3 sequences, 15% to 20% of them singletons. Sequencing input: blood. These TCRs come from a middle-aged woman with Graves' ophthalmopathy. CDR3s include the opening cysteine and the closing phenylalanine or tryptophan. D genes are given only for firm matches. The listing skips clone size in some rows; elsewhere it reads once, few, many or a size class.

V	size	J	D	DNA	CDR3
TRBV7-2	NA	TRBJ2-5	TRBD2	TGTGCCAGCAGCCCCTGGACTAGCGAACAAGAGACCCAGTACTTC	CASSPWTSEQETQYF
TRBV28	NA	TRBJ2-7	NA	TGTGCCAGCAGTCCCGTGGTGGGGTCTCCAAGCCCTATCTACGAGCAGTACTTC	CASSPVVGSPSPIYEQYF
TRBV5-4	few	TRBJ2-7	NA	TGTGCCAGCAGCTTGGCCTCCGCGGTACAGGGAGACTACGAGCAGTACTTC	CASSLASAVQGDYEQYF
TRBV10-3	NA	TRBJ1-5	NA	TGTGCCATCAGTGAGTCTAGGGCGGCCAATCAGCCCCAGCATTTT	CAISESRAANQPQHF
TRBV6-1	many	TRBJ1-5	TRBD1	TGTGCCAGCAGTGAAGTGGCACAGGGGCTGGTGGCTCAGCCCCAGCATTTT	CASSEVAQGLVAQPQHF
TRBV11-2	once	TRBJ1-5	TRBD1	TGTGCCAGCAGCTTAGTCGTAGGGGGCCTTAGCAATCAGCCCCAGCATTTT	CASSLVVGGLSNQPQHF
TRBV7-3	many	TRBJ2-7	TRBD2	TGTGCCAGCAGCGAGCGGGAACATACCTACGAGCAGTACTTC	CASSEREHTYEQYF
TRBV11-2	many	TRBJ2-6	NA	TGTGCCAGCAGCTTAAACTGGGCGTCTGGGGCCAACGTCCTGACTTTC	CASSLNWASGANVLTF
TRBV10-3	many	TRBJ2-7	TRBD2	TGTGCCATCAGTGAAAATGGGAAGCGGGGCTACGAGCAGTACTTC	CAISENGKRGYEQYF
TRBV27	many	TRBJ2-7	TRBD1	TGTGCCAGCAGTCCCCACCCAAGGGACAGTGTTGGCGAGCAGTACTTC	CASSPHPRDSVGEQYF
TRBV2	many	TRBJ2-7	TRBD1	TGTGCCAGCATTGCGGGGACAGGGGACTACGAGCAGTACTTC	CASIAGTGDYEQYF
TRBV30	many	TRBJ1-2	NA	TGTGCCTGGAGTGTGGGAGCTAACTATGGCTACACCTTC	CAWSVGANYGYTF
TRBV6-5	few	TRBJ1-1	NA	TGTGCCAGCAGTTACCTGGGTATGACTGAAGCTTTCTTT	CASSYLGMTEAFF
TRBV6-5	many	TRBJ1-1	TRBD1	TGTGCCAGCAGTTACTTGGGACAGGGTGAAGCTTTCTTT	CASSYLGQGEAFF
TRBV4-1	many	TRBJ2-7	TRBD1	TGCGCCAGCAGCCCACCCGGGACAGGGTGGGAGCAGTACTTC	CASSPPGTGWEQYF
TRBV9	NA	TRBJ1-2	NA	TGTGCCAGCAGCGTAGCGCAGGGAAGCTATGGCTACACCTTC	CASSVAQGSYGYTF
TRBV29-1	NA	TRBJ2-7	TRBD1	TGCAGCGCCAGGCCGGGACAGGGGATTTACGAGCAGTACTTC	CSARPGQGIYEQYF
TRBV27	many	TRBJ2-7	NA	TGTGCCAGCAGTTTATCGAAGCAGGGGCCCTACGAGCAGTACTTC	CASSLSKQGPYEQYF
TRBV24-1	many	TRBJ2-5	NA	TGTGCCACCAGTGACCCGAAAGAGACCCAGTACTTC	CATSDPKETQYF
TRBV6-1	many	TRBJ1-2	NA	TGTGCCAGCAGTCCCCGTCCAGGGCTTAACTATGGCTACACCTTC	CASSPRPGLNYGYTF
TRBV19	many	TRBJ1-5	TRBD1	TGTGCCAGTAGTGCCGGACAGGGAGGCAATCAGCCCCAGCATTTT	CASSAGQGGNQPQHF
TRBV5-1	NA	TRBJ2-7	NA	TGCGCCAGCAGCTTGAATCCAGGGCGCGACGAGCAGTACTTC	CASSLNPGRDEQYF
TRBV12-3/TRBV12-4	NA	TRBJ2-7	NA	TGTGCCAGCAGTTTCGGGGAGGTCTACGAGCAGTACTTC	CASSFGEVYEQYF
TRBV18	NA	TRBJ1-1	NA	TGTGCCAGCTCCTCGGGAGGTATCCAACCTGAAGCTTTCTTT	CASSSGGIQPEAFF
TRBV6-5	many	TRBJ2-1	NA	TGTGCCAGCAGTTCCCGGATTGAGCAGTTCTTC	CASSSRIEQFF
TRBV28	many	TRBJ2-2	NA	TGTGCCGCCCAACCAGGGTACACCGGGGAGCTGTTTTTT	CAAQPGYTGELFF
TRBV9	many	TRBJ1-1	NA	TGTGCCAGCAGCGTAGTTTTCACAGGGCGTCAGGTGGGGACTGAAGCTTTCTTT	CASSVVFTGRQVGTEAFF
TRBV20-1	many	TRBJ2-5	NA	TGCAGTGCTACCCGAGGGACCCAGTACTTC	CSATRGTQYF
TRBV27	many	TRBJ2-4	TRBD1	TGTGCCAGCAGTGCGGACAGGGCGCCACCCAAAAACATTCAGTACTTC	CASSADRAPPKNIQYF
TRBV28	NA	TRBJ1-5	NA	TGTGCCAGCAGTTGGGACGCGGGGGGATATAGCAATCAGCCCCAGCATTTT	CASSWDAGGYSNQPQHF
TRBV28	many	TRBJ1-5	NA	TGTGCCAGCAGTGTTAGTCAGCCCCAGCATTTT	CASSVSQPQHF
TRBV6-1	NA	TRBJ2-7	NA	TGTGCCAGCAACCTCGACGCGAACTCCTACGAGCAGTACTTC	CASNLDANSYEQYF
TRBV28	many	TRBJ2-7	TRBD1	TGTGCCAGCAGTCCCGGGACAGGGGGACACGAGCAGTACTTC	CASSPGTGGHEQYF
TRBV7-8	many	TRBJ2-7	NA	TGTGCCAGCAGCACGACCACAGGGATTTCCTACGAGCAGTACTTC	CASSTTTGISYEQYF
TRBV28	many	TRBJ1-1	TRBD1	TGTGCCAGCAGTTTACGAGGACAGGGGCAAGCTTTCTTT	CASSLRGQGQAFF
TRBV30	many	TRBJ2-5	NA	TGTGCCTGGACTCGAGGGATGGGGCACGGGGAGACCCAGTACTTC	CAWTRGMGHGETQYF
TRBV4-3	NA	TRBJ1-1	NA	TGCGCCAGCAGCCCCGGCATTTGGAACACTGAAGCTTTCTTT	CASSPGIWNTEAFF
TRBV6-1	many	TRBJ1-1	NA	TGTGCCAGCACCCTGGGAGGGGCACCTGAAGCTTTCTTT	CASTLGGAPEAFF
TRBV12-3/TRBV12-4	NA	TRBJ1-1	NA	TGTGCCAGCAGTACCCCAATAGCCCCTGCCCAGACTGAAGCTTTCTTT	CASSTPIAPAQTEAFF
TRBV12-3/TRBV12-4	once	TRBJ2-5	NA	TGTGCCAGCAGTGGACGAGAATGGCAAGAGACCCAGTACTTC	CASSGREWQETQYF
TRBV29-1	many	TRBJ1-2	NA	TGCAGCGCCCTGGACCTCGCTAACTATGGCTACACCTTC	CSALDLANYGYTF
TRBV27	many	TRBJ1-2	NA	TGTGCCAGCAGTTTTCTTGACAGCCGAGCCTATGGCTACACCTTC	CASSFLDSRAYGYTF
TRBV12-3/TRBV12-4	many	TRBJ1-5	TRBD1	TGTGCCAGCAGTTTTGGACAGGGAGGTACCCAGCCCCAGCATTTT	CASSFGQGGTQPQHF
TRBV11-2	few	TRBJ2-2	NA	TGTGCCAGCAGCTCGACACCTCGTGGCACCGGGGAGCTGTTTTTT	CASSSTPRGTGELFF
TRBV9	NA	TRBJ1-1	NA	TGTGCCAGCAGTCGTAGTCCGGACCGGACTGAAGCTTTCTTT	CASSRSPDRTEAFF
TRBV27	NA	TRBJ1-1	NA	TGTGCCAGCAGTTATTCAAAGAACACTGAAGCTTTCTTT	CASSYSKNTEAFF
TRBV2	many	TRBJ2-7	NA	TGTGCCAGCAGGGAAACATTTTACTCCTACGAGCAGTACTTC	CASRETFYSYEQYF
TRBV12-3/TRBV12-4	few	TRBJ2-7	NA	TGTGCCAGCAGAGGGGCTAGCGTTTCCTACGAGCAGTACTTC	CASRGASVSYEQYF
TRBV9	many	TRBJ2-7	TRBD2	TGTGCCAGCAGCGGCTCCGGGACTAGCGCAGAGCAGTACTTC	CASSGSGTSAEQYF
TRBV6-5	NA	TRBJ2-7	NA	TGTGCCAGCAGTTACTCAAGGCAGTCCTACGAGCAGTACTTC	CASSYSRQSYEQYF
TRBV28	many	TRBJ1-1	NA	TGTGCCAGCAGTTTAAAGGGGTGGGGGTTGAACACTGAAGCTTTCTTT	CASSLKGWGLNTEAFF
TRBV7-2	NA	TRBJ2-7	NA	TGTGCCAGCAGCTCCTGGGACAAGCTCTACGAGCAGTACTTC	CASSSWDKLYEQYF
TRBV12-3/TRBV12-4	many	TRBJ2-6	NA	TGTGCCAGCAGTCGGATCGCTGGGGCCAACGTCCTGACTTTC	CASSRIAGANVLTF
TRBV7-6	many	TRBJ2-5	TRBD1	TGTGCCAGCAGACGGGACAGTGGGGAGACCCAGTACTTC	CASRRDSGETQYF